This is a list of T cell receptor beta chains from one sample in a study of blood T cell repertoires in COVID-19. Clones were read by immunoSEQ multiplex PCR, and TCRdb kept only the in-frame ones, dropping some. The repertoire holds 150,000 to 190,000 clones, with approximately 82% as singletons. The sequencing sample was made of peripheral blood. The receptors come from a woman aged 45-60 years with acute or convalescent COVID-19. The CDR3 runs from the conserved cysteine through the conserved F or W. Not every row has a clone size; where given, it reads once, few, many or a size class.

size	length	V	J	CDR3
NA	15	TRBV21-1	TRBJ2-7	CASSLKRRTSYEQYF
once	17	TRBV4-3	TRBJ2-7	CASSQGGGRGSFYEQYF
once	16	TRBV27	TRBJ2-2	CASTTSGIFNTGELFF
NA	13	TRBV5-1	TRBJ1-2	CASSLEQGRGYTF
NA	13	TRBV29-1	TRBJ1-2	CSVELSGGYGYTF
NA	16	TRBV21-1	TRBJ2-1	CASSKRGQCSYNEQFF
NA	14	TRBV4-3	TRBJ2-2	CASSRDRGTGELFF
NA	18	TRBV4-3	TRBJ1-3	CASSQEIHRGRAGNTIYF
once	15	TRBV19	TRBJ2-1	CASSLPGDFYNEQFF
NA	14	TRBV7-2	TRBJ1-4	CASSPGSPNEKLFF
NA	14	TRBV29-1	TRBJ2-4	CSVGGQGSFNIQYF
NA	14	TRBV24-1	TRBJ1-2	CATSDLDRGEGYTF